These 7 T cell receptor beta chains came from one sample sequenced in a study of Graves' ophthalmopathy and Graves' hyperthyroidism (dated by TCRdb to 2016 to 2018). The sequencer was an Illumina HiSeq 2000. TCR beta CDR3 regions were amplified from RNA transcripts for repertoire sequencing. HTBI primers and the Qiagen OneStep RT-PCR kit were used in a first-round RT-PCR, which was followed by a second-round multiplex PCR, size selection and purification. Using fastp at Q25 and MiXCR, TCRdb reprocessed the public reads and kept productive beta chains. Each CDR3 protein gets just one entry, which takes the most common genes and DNA from the rows behind it. This sample has around 1.1 million distinct CDR3 sequences in its table, and around a third of those were observed once. The ten largest account for roughly 11% of the sample. The source material was peripheral blood or thyroid tissue (not recorded which). The source is an adult man with Graves' hyperthyroidism.

This clonotype occurred many times. The V and J genes are TRBV20-1 and TRBJ1-4; D is perhaps TRBD1 (6 bases). Germline assignment: CDR1 DFQATT and CDR2 SNEGSKA (reference sequence). V lost 6 bases, J lost 7 bases, and 21 bases lay in between. This CDR3 has 15 residues. The CDR3 reads CSANRDRIRGEKLFF. The DNA of the CDR3 is TGCAGTGCCAACCGTGACAGGATTCGGGGTGAAAAACTGTTTTTT.

The chain's CDR3 is CASSVALGSYNEQFF. The CDR3 DNA is TGTGCCAGCAGCGTAGCATTGGGGTCCTACAATGAGCAGTTCTTC. The chain employs TRBV9 and TRBJ2-1; D not resolved. V dropped 0 bases and J dropped 1 base, with 8 bases sitting between them. The CDR3 consists of 15 residues. Germline V gene sequence: CDR1 SGDLS, CDR2 YYNGEE.

This clonotype has only a few counts. This sequence joins TRBV7-2 and TRBJ1-4; the D gene is possibly TRBD1 (6 bases). V lost 1 base to trimming and J lost 7 bases, with 16 bases between them. The CDR3 has 16 amino acids. The V gene's germline CDR1 is SGHTA and CDR2 FQGNSA. CDR3 sequence: CASSLVYGGLFEKLFF. The CDR3 DNA reads as TGTGCCAGCAGCTTAGTATACGGGGGGCTGTTTGAAAAACTGTTTTTT.

This clonotype was counted ten times or more. The junction departs from germline at one end; a sequencing error may be responsible. The chain recombines TRBV10-2 with TRBJ2-7; unclear D gene. Germline-derived CDR1 and CDR2 are WSHSY and SAAADI. This CDR3 spans 12 amino acids. CDR3 protein: CASSLQSYEQYF. As DNA, the CDR3 is TGTGCCAGCAGTCTGCAGTCATACGAGCAGTACTTC.

About this clonotype itself: This may be a read error, as it is one base from a much larger clone. The conserved phenylalanine or tryptophan normally closing the CDR3 is absent here, so this likely arose from a read error. J is TRBJ1-3 and V is TRBV13; 7 bases are a match to TRBD1. The CDR3 totals 17 residues. The germline gives CDR1 PRHDT, CDR2 FYEKMQ (reference sequence). The CDR3 coding sequence is TGCGCCAGCAGCTTGGACCCAGGGGGGACGCCTGGAAACACCATATATCTT. Its translation is CASSLDPGGTPGNTIYL.

This clonotype was counted only a few times. The gene calls are TRBV7-2 and TRBJ1-5, with D possibly being TRBD1 (5 bases). Germline loops: CDR1 SGHTA, CDR2 FQGNSA. V dropped 4 bases and J dropped 0 bases, with 25 bases sitting between them. The CDR3 runs 20 residues. CDR3 DNA sequence: TGTGCCAGCAGCTCCGGGGCCCTTCCTGGCGGCCCTTATAGCAATCAGCCCCAGCATTTT. Protein: CASSSGALPGGPYSNQPQHF.

This chain connects TRBV20-1 to TRBJ2-7; D is possibly TRBD1 (5 bases). Germline V lookup: CDR1 DFQATT, CDR2 SNEGSKA (reference sequence). Deletions cut 3 bases from V and 6 bases from J, with 15 bases between. CDR3 length: 13 amino acids. This CDR3 reads CSASKMGRTEQYF. The CDR3 coding sequence is TGCAGTGCTAGTAAGATGGGGCGAACCGAGCAGTACTTC.